The TCR beta chain described here comes from a study of Graves' ophthalmopathy and Graves' hyperthyroidism. The wider study: Peripheral blood (taken before any treatment) was collected at initial diagnosis.

This clonotype has only a few counts. The TCR beta CDR3 regions underwent amplification from RNA transcripts. The authors performed first-round RT-PCR with HTBI primers and then a second-round multiplex PCR. MiXCR, applied by TCRdb to the multiplex PCR reads, yields one record per CDR3 protein. This sample has about 380,000 distinct CDR3 sequences; over 15% occur once, and the top ten carry about 7%. The clonotype originates from a woman aged 18 to 35 with stable Graves' hyperthyroidism. The sequencing input was peripheral blood.

This chain's CDR3 is CASSGGGPLGETQYF. The CDR3 nucleotides read TGTGCCAGCAGTGGGGGGGGTCCTTTAGGAGAGACCCAGTACTTC. This chain uses TRBV6-1 with TRBJ2-5; TRBD2 aligns across 7 bases. The ends lost 4 bases at V and 4 bases at J; junction bases unmatched: 9. This CDR3 spans 15 amino acids. CDR1 and CDR2 (germline): MNHNS, SASEGT.